What follows describes a single TCR beta chain. CDR1 and CDR2 (germline): SQVTM, ANQGSEA. The CDR3 contains 14 residues. V was clipped by 7 bases and J by 1 base, with 15 bases between them. The data are from a study of CD8+ T cells in alopecia areata. Study at large: The drug, tofacitinib, lasted 6 to 18 months, followed by 6 months off drug.

RNA extraction was followed by reverse transcription into cDNA, which acted as the sequencing template. Using immunoSEQ multiplex PCR, the repertoire was profiled, and TCRdb retains in-frame clones only, with some absent. The top ten hold around 1% of the sample, which has around 140,000 clones, about 51% seen once. Sample: CD4+ T cells sorted from blood, taken at week 0. The TCR sequence derives from a human donor with alopecia areata. The chain couples TRBV29-1 to TRBJ2-3, with D perhaps matching TRBD2 (6 bases). CDR3 protein: CSAMGSSGTDTQYF. In DNA form, the CDR3 reads TGCAGCGCGATGGGGTCTAGCGGCACAGATACGCAGTATTTT.